What follows are 22 T cell receptor beta chains derived from one specimen sequenced in a study of shared clonotypes between healthy human individuals. Only in-frame clones appear in the TCRdb table, and some are missing; sequencing was by immunoSEQ multiplex PCR. The sample lists about 1.1 million clones, about four fifths seen once, with 0.6% to 0.7% in the top ten. Sequencing input: memory CD4+ T cells from PBMCs. Subset noted: CD45RA-negative fraction. All receptors derive from a man younger than 35 in good health. Some clones in this sample may be carry-over from other donors' samples.

The rearrangement joins TRBV5-4 to TRBJ1-2, with TRBD1 matching over 7 bases. This CDR3 region has 14 residues. The germline V gene has CDR1 SGHNT and CDR2 YYREEE (reference sequence). Losses at the gene ends were 0 bases for V and 6 bases for J; bases not matched to a gene: 5. This chain's CDR3 is CASSLGQGQDGYTF. CDR3 nucleotide sequence: TGTGCCAGCAGCTTGGGACAGGGCCAGGATGGCTACACCTTC. Complete variable domain (other parts from reference TRBV5-4 and TRBJ1-2): ETGVTQSPTHLIKTRGQQVTLRCSSQSGHNTVSWYQQALGQGPQFIFQYYREEENGRGNFPPRFSGLQFPNYSSELNVNALELDDSALYLCASSLGQGQDGYTFGSGTRLTVV.

This chain joins TRBV7-2 and TRBJ2-1, with 7 bases fitting TRBD1. V lost 3 bases to trimming and J lost 5 bases; unmatched junction nucleotides: 1. Germline V gene lookup returns CDR1 SGHTA and CDR2 FQGNSA. The CDR3 length is 13 residues. CDR3 coding DNA: TGTGCCAGCAGCTTTACAGGGGACAATGAGCAGTTCTTC. Translated: CASSFTGDNEQFF.

This clone appeared a single time. The chain has TRBV6-1 and TRBJ2-3; maybe TRBD2 (5 bases). Trimming left V 3 bases short and J 3 bases short, with 10 bases between. CDR1 and CDR2 from the germline V gene are MNHNS and SASEGT. CDR3 length equals 14 residues. The CDR3 DNA reads as TGTGCCAGCAGTGACGGGATCGCAACAGATACGCAGTATTTT. This encodes CASSDGIATDTQYF.

The V call is TRBV6-1, the J call TRBJ2-2; D possibly corresponds to TRBD1 (6 bases). Trimming pared 6 bases from V and 3 bases from J, leaving 14 bases between. Per the germline V gene, CDR1 is MNHNS and CDR2 is SASEGT. This CDR3 has 15 residues. The CDR3 protein is CASRASGADTGELFF. The CDR3 DNA reads as TGTGCCAGCAGGGCCTCAGGGGCGGACACCGGGGAGCTGTTTTTT.

The chain is built from TRBV5-5 and TRBJ2-7; no firm D call. The V end lost 0 bases, the J end lost 5 bases, and 3 bases lay between the germline ends. This CDR3 region has 11 residues. Germline loops: CDR1 SGHKS, CDR2 YYEKEE (reference sequence). In DNA, the CDR3 is TGTGCCAGCAGCTTGGGCCACGAGCAGTACTTC. As protein: CASSLGHEQYF.

This chain connects TRBV19 to TRBJ1-1; D ambiguous. Germline CDR1 LNHDA, CDR2 SQIVND (reference sequence). The CDR3 totals 14 residues. V lost 7 bases and J lost 5, with 17 bases in between. The CDR3 region has the DNA TGTGCCAGTACCCCCCTCCAGAGTTTGACTGAAGCTTTCTTT. Translated: CASTPLQSLTEAFF. Full variable domain (remainder filled in from reference TRBV19 and TRBJ1-1): DGGITQSPKYLFRKEGQNVTLSCEQNLNHDAMYWYRQDPGQGLRLIYYSQIVNDFQKGDIAEGYSVSREKKESFPLTVTSAQKNPTAFYLCASTPLQSLTEAFFGQGTRLTVV.

In its sample, this clone was seen once. The chain is built from TRBV1 and TRBJ2-7; whether TRBD2, the table's D call, matches the DNA was not checked. TRBV1 is labeled a pseudogene. The CDR3 is 19 residues long. CDR3 nucleotide sequence: TGCACCAGCAGCTGTAGCGGGAGGGCCCCAAGCCACTATATATACGAGCAGTACTTC. Its translation is CTSSCSGRAPSHYIYEQYF.

The chain carries TRBV19 and TRBJ2-2, with 7 bases that match TRBD1. The trim removed 4 bases at V and 4 bases at J, leaving 6 bases unmatched. This CDR3 spans 15 amino acids. The germline V gene encodes CDR1 LNHDA and CDR2 SQIVND (reference sequence). CDR3 nucleotides: TGTGCCAGTAGTACCCGACAGGGTGGCACCGGGGAGCTGTTTTTT. It yields the protein CASSTRQGGTGELFF. The full variable domain, with the rest looked up from reference TRBV19 and TRBJ2-2, is DGGITQSPKYLFRKEGQNVTLSCEQNLNHDAMYWYRQDPGQGLRLIYYSQIVNDFQKGDIAEGYSVSREKKESFPLTVTSAQKNPTAFYLCASSTRQGGTGELFFGEGSRLTVL.

This clone appeared a few times. The CDR3 spells CASSQVGPYEQYF. The CDR3 bases are TGTGCCAGCAGCCAAGTAGGACCATACGAGCAGTACTTC. The rearrangement uses TRBV4-2 and TRBJ2-7, with D hard to call. CDR1 and CDR2 (germline): LGHNA, YNFKEQ. CDR3 size: 13 residues. V was trimmed by 1 base and J by 4 bases, leaving 8 bases between them.

The J gene is TRBJ2-5, the V gene TRBV7-2; 8 bases are shared with TRBD2. The CDR3 runs to 15 residues. Trimming removed 3 bases from V and 5 bases from J; junction bases left unmatched: 8. Germline CDR1 is SGHTA and CDR2 is FQGNSA. CDR3 sequence (DNA): TGTGCCAGCAGCTTTGGGAGCGGGAGAAGGGAGACCCAGTACTTC. Protein: CASSFGSGRRETQYF. The complete variable domain, with remaining parts taken from reference TRBV7-2 and TRBJ2-5, reads GAGVSQSPSNKVTEKGKDVELRCDPISGHTALYWYRQSLGQGLEFLIYFQGNSAPDKSGLPSDRFSAERTGGSVSTLTIQRTQQEDSAVYLCASSFGSGRRETQYFGPGTRLLVL.

CDR3: CASGWDRAVAGELFF. The CDR3 bases are TGTGCCAGTGGCTGGGACAGGGCCGTCGCCGGGGAGCTGTTTTTT. The chain combines TRBV19 with TRBJ2-2, with 9 positions matching TRBD1. The junction had 10 bases not matched to a gene; V was cut back by 8 bases and J by 6 bases. This CDR3 spans 15 amino acids. Germline V gene data show CDR1 as LNHDA and CDR2 as SQIVND (reference sequence).

This clone was found many times. CDR3 residues: CASSLRRQETQYF. The CDR3 coding sequence is TGTGCCAGCAGTTTGCGGCGACAAGAGACCCAGTACTTC. The chain links TRBV28 to TRBJ2-5, with D unresolved. The germline V gene encodes CDR1 MDHEN and CDR2 SYDVKM. V was clipped by 3 bases and J by 2 bases, with 7 bases between them. CDR3 length equals 13 residues.

The V call is TRBV4-1, the J call TRBJ1-2; tentative D call: TRBD1 (6 bases). With 1 base removed from V and 8 bases from J, the gap between germline ends came to 14 bases. Germline CDR1 reads MGHRA; CDR2 reads YSYEKL. This CDR3 comprises 14 residues. The CDR3 nucleotides read TGCGCCAGCAGCCAAGTAGGACAGAAGGACGGCTACACCTTC. Translating it yields CASSQVGQKDGYTF.

CDR3 sequence (DNA): TGCGCCAGCAGCCCCGACAGGGGTCTTCGGAATCTCTCTGGAAACACCATATATTTT. Amino acids: CASSPDRGLRNLSGNTIYF. The rearrangement joins TRBV5-1 to TRBJ1-3; TRBD1 aligns across 8 bases. Germline V lookup: CDR1 SGHRS, CDR2 YFSETQ. CDR3 size: 19 residues. Trimming at V came to 4 bases and at J to 0 bases, leaving 15 bases not matched to a gene.

This clone was recorded once. The rearrangement links TRBV7-2 to TRBJ2-7; D gene ambiguous. The CDR3 contains 12 residues. Germline CDR1 SGHTA, CDR2 FQGNSA. The germline V and J ends were trimmed by 3 bases and 4 bases, with 7 bases remaining between them. The DNA of the CDR3 is TGTGCCAGCAGCTTCTCCAGGTACGAGCAGTACTTC. This encodes CASSFSRYEQYF.

Turning to this clone: A far larger clone is off by one base, so a read error is likely. The rearrangement joins TRBV7-3 to TRBJ2-2, with a tentative D call TRBD1 (5 bases). The CDR3 covers 14 residues. Germline values: CDR1 SGHTA, CDR2 FQGTGA. Trimming stripped 6 bases from V and 9 bases from J, with 17 bases between. The CDR3 coding sequence is TGTGCCAGCAGTCAAAGCCAGGGTGGCAGGGAGCTGTTTTTT. This gives the protein CASSQSQGGRELFF. The full variable domain, completed using reference TRBV7-3 and TRBJ2-2, is GAGVSQTPSNKVTEKGKYVELRCDPISGHTALYWYRQSLGQGPEFLIYFQGTGAADDSGLPNDRFFAVRPEGSVSTLKIQRTERGDSAVYLCASSQSQGGRELFFGEGSRLTVL.

This clone was seen a few times. The J gene is TRBJ1-2, the V gene TRBV4-1; D is unresolved. V shed 0 bases and J shed 5 bases, with 13 bases lying between them. Germline CDR1 reads MGHRA; CDR2 reads YSYEKL. This CDR3 region has 15 residues. CDR3 coding DNA: TGCGCCAGCAGCCAAGATTACAGAAACCTATATGGCTACACCTTC. It encodes CASSQDYRNLYGYTF.

The chain employs TRBV5-4 and TRBJ1-2; the match to TRBD1 covers 11 bases. With 4 bases clipped from V and 4 bases from J, the junction kept 9 bases outside the gene matches. This CDR3 comprises 16 residues. Germline V gene sequence: CDR1 SGHNT, CDR2 YYREEE (reference sequence). The CDR3: CASSPGQGAKSYGYTF. In DNA, the CDR3 is TGTGCCAGCAGCCCCGGACAGGGGGCAAAGTCCTATGGCTACACCTTC.

The rearrangement joins TRBV7-9 to TRBJ2-1; D is perhaps TRBD2 (5 bases). V lost 5 bases, J lost 15 bases, and 17 bases lay in between. The V gene's germline CDR1 is SEHNR and CDR2 FQNEAQ (reference sequence). The CDR3 length is 12 residues. The CDR3 reads CASSPRELMGFF. Here the CDR3 DNA reads TGTGCCAGCAGCCCCCGGGAACTAATGGGGTTCTTC.

The gene calls are TRBV7-9 and TRBJ2-7; TRBD1 aligns across 8 bases. J was trimmed by 2 bases and V by 4 bases; bases with no gene match: 4. Per germline, CDR1 SEHNR and CDR2 FQNEAQ (reference sequence). The CDR3 has 14 residues. The CDR3 loop is CASSSWTGPYEQYF. CDR3 in DNA: TGTGCCAGCAGCTCGTGGACAGGGCCCTACGAGCAGTACTTC.

J is TRBJ1-3 and V is TRBV9, with TRBD1 as a possible D gene (5 bases). CDR1 and CDR2 (germline): SGDLS, YYNGEE. This CDR3 contains 15 residues. V lost 6 bases and J 2 bases, leaving 15 bases between the germline ends. CDR3 nucleotide sequence: TGTGCCAGCAACTACGGGGCGTCAGCTGGAAACACCATATATTTT. This sequence encodes CASNYGASAGNTIYF. Full variable domain (remainder filled in from reference TRBV9 and TRBJ1-3): DSGVTQTPKHLITATGQRVTLRCSPRSGDLSVYWYQQSLDQGLQFLIQYYNGEERAKGNILERFSAQQFPDLHSELNLSSLELGDSALYFCASNYGASAGNTIYFGEGSWLTVV.

V usage is TRBV18 and J usage is TRBJ2-7; the D gene is possibly TRBD1 (8 bases). There are 13 residues in the CDR3. Germline lookup yields CDR1 KGHSH and CDR2 LQKENI. Trimming cost V 5 bases and J 6 bases, with 14 bases left between them. The CDR3 sequence: CASSNRGGVEQYF. CDR3 nucleotides: TGTGCCAGCTCAAACAGGGGGGGCGTCGAGCAGTACTTC.